This is a list of T cell receptor beta chains from one sample in a study of T cell therapy after organ transplantation. No antigen has been assigned to these receptors. TCRdb's copy holds only in-frame clones and misses some; the assay was immunoSEQ multiplex PCR. The sample has tens of thousands of clones, about 95% seen once; the top ten hold over 2.5%. Sequencing used CD8+ T cells from blood, obtained before autologous CMV-specific T cell therapy. These TCRs come from a human patient who had received a solid organ transplant and had CMV disease. Each CDR3 is given with its conserved first and last residue. Each record gives: D gene, clone size, J gene, V gene, CDR3 DNA, CDR3 protein. D genes are given only for firm matches. The size entry is marked missing in some rows and otherwise reads once, few, many or a size class.

-	once	TRBJ2-1	TRBV7-2	TGTGCCAGCAGGCTAACCAGGGGTGGGGCCTACAATGAGCAGTTCTTC	CASRLTRGGAYNEQFF
-	-	TRBJ2-6	TRBV9	TGTGCCAGCAGCGTAGCAAGACAGGCTATCTCTGGGGCCAACGTCCTGACTTTC	CASSVARQAISGANVLTF
-	-	TRBJ2-7	TRBV7-8	TGTGCCAGCAGCTTAGATGGCGAGCAGTACTTC	CASSLDGEQYF
TRBD2	-	TRBJ2-7	TRBV2	TGTGCCAGCAGCCTATACCGGGACTATCCGTCCTACGAGCAGTACTTC	CASSLYRDYPSYEQYF
TRBD2	-	TRBJ2-2	TRBV4-2	TGTGCCAGCACCCAATTTCTAGCGGGAACCGGGGAGCTGTTTTTT	CASTQFLAGTGELFF
TRBD1	-	TRBJ1-2	TRBV19	TGTGCCAGTAGCGGACAGGGGTATGGCTACACCTTC	CASSGQGYGYTF
-	-	TRBJ2-1	TRBV4-1	TGCGCCAGCAGCCTAGGGGGGAGCTCCTACAATGAGCAGTTCTTC	CASSLGGSSYNEQFF
-	-	TRBJ2-1	TRBV4-2	TGTGCCAGCAGCCACGGGCTTGTGGGGCGATTTGATGAGCAGTTCTTC	CASSHGLVGRFDEQFF
-	-	TRBJ1-1	TRBV7-8	TGTGCCAGCAGCCGGGGGTGGGCGAACACTGAAGCTTTCTTT	CASSRGWANTEAFF
-	-	TRBJ1-2	TRBV5-6	TGTGCCAGCAGCTTGGGACAGGAGGAATACTATGGCTACACCTTC	CASSLGQEEYYGYTF
-	-	TRBJ2-1	TRBV6-4	TGTGCCAGCAGTGACTCCGGCGAACACAATGAGCAGTTCTTC	CASSDSGEHNEQFF
-	-	TRBJ1-1	TRBV6-5	TGTGCCAGCAGTACTGGGATCATGAACACTGAAGCTTTCTTT	CASSTGIMNTEAFF
TRBD1	-	TRBJ1-1	TRBV19	TGTGCCAGTATGGGGGTACTTGGACAGGGTAAAGCTTTCTTT	CASMGVLGQGKAFF
TRBD1	-	TRBJ2-7	TRBV5-1	TGCGCCAGCAGCTGGGACCGGAGACAGGGCGGCGAGCAGTACTTC	CASSWDRRQGGEQYF
TRBD2	-	TRBJ2-7	TRBV25-1	TGTGCCAGCAGCCGAACGGGGCTAGCGGGACTTTCCTACGAGCAGTACTTC	CASSRTGLAGLSYEQYF
-	-	TRBJ2-1	TRBV5-6	TGTGCCAGCAGCTTGATGACGGGATTCAAACGGGAGCAGTTCTTC	CASSLMTGFKREQFF
-	few	TRBJ1-5	TRBV12-5	TGTGCTAGTGGGCAGGGTAATCAGCCCCAGCATTTT	CASGQGNQPQHF
-	-	TRBJ2-2	TRBV27	TGTGCCAGCAGTTTGGAAGGGGGCGGGGAGCTGTTTTTT	CASSLEGGGELFF
-	-	TRBJ2-1	TRBV6-6	TGTGCCAGCACCACTGCCGACCCTAGTGGCTACAATGAGCAGTTCTTC	CASTTADPSGYNEQFF
-	-	TRBJ2-1	TRBV7-9	TGTGCCAGCAGCCCCCGACAGGCCGTGGACAATGAGCAGTTCTTC	CASSPRQAVDNEQFF
TRBD2	-	TRBJ2-7	TRBV2	TGTGCCAGCAGTCCCCCCCGAGCGGGGATCTCCTACGAGCAGTACTTC	CASSPPRAGISYEQYF
TRBD2	-	TRBJ2-7	TRBV4-3	TGCGCCAGCAGCCAAGAGGTATTTCGGGGGGTTGGAGCCTACGAGCAGTACTTC	CASSQEVFRGVGAYEQYF
-	-	TRBJ2-7	TRBV7-2	TGTGCCAGCAGCTTAGTCGCCTACGAGCAGTACTTC	CASSLVAYEQYF
-	-	TRBJ2-3	TRBV5-6	TGTGCCAGCAGCTTGTCATTAGATACGCAGTATTTT	CASSLSLDTQYF
-	-	TRBJ2-1	TRBV13	TGTGCCAGCAGCTTGACGGGATTCACCTACAATGAGCAGTTCTTC	CASSLTGFTYNEQFF
-	-	TRBJ2-1	TRBV13	TGTGCCAGCAGCTCCGCGGGAAACGGGTACAATGAGCAGTTCTTC	CASSSAGNGYNEQFF
-	-	TRBJ2-1	TRBV6-5	TGTGCCAGCAGTTACTCGACCGGGGGCGCGGACAATGAGCAGTTCTTC	CASSYSTGGADNEQFF
-	-	TRBJ2-1	TRBV2	TGTGCCAGCAGGGGGGCTTCTTACAATGAGCAGTTCTTC	CASRGASYNEQFF
-	-	TRBJ2-6	TRBV4-3	TGCGCCAGCAGCCATGGCTCTGGGGCCAACGTCCTGACTTTC	CASSHGSGANVLTF
-	-	TRBJ2-1	TRBV25-1	TGTGCCAGCAGTGATTTCAGGGGTACCGGATACAATGAGCAGTTCTTC	CASSDFRGTGYNEQFF
TRBD1	-	TRBJ2-7	TRBV7-8	TGTGCCAGCAGCTTACGAATGATTGGGGACAGGGGTAACGAGCAGTACTTC	CASSLRMIGDRGNEQYF
-	-	TRBJ2-7	TRBV19	TGTGCCAGTAGTATAGAAACAGTTCCTTGCGAGCAGTACTTC	CASSIETVPCEQYF
-	-	TRBJ1-4	TRBV29-1	TGCAGCGGGCAGGGTCGCTCTAATGAAAAACTGTTTTTT	CSGQGRSNEKLFF
-	-	TRBJ1-5	TRBV27	TGTGCCAGCAGTTTATCTGGCGGGGTTAATCAGCCCCAGCATTTT	CASSLSGGVNQPQHF
TRBD2	-	TRBJ2-2	TRBV5-1	TGCGCCAGCGCCGGGACTAGCGGGGGGGTCCCGAGCACCGGGGAGCTGTTTTTT	CASAGTSGGVPSTGELFF
-	-	TRBJ2-7	TRBV7-8	TGTGCCAGCAGCTTACAGGGTATCAACGAGCAGTACTTC	CASSLQGINEQYF
-	-	TRBJ2-1	TRBV27	TGTGCCAGCAGTTTCTGGGACACACACAATGAGCAGTTCTTC	CASSFWDTHNEQFF
TRBD2	-	TRBJ2-2	TRBV7-6	TGTGCCAGCAGCTCCCGGACTAGCGGCCCTGGTAGCACCGGGGAGCTGTTTTTT	CASSSRTSGPGSTGELFF